This T cell receptor (beta chain) was sequenced in a study of blood T cell repertoires in COVID-19. Overall study: The samples span acute and convalescent COVID-19 from the United States, Italy and Spain. The cDNA or gDNA used as material had been derived from T cells, B-cell-depleted T cells, or PBMCs.

Trimming left V 4 bases short and J 0 bases short, with 11 bases between. Germline CDR1 and CDR2: SGHRS and YFSETQ. The CDR3 is 15 residues long. Per the original methods: Scientists estimated how many nucleated cells there were by amplifying reference gene primers. Method: immunoSEQ multiplex PCR; TCRdb's copy keeps in-frame clones and lacks some. The V and J calls and clone size were taken over from that table, and D and trimming were inferred from the DNA. The table records roughly 350,000 clones, roughly 88% of them present only once. This clonotype was sampled from a woman aged 45-65 years with active or convalescent COVID-19. Sequenced material: peripheral blood. This chain links TRBV5-1 with TRBJ1-3; tentatively, D is TRBD1 (6 bases). The CDR3 loop reads CASSPGQSSGNTIYF. The CDR3 bases are TGCGCCAGCAGCCCGGGACAAAGCTCTGGAAACACCATATATTTT.